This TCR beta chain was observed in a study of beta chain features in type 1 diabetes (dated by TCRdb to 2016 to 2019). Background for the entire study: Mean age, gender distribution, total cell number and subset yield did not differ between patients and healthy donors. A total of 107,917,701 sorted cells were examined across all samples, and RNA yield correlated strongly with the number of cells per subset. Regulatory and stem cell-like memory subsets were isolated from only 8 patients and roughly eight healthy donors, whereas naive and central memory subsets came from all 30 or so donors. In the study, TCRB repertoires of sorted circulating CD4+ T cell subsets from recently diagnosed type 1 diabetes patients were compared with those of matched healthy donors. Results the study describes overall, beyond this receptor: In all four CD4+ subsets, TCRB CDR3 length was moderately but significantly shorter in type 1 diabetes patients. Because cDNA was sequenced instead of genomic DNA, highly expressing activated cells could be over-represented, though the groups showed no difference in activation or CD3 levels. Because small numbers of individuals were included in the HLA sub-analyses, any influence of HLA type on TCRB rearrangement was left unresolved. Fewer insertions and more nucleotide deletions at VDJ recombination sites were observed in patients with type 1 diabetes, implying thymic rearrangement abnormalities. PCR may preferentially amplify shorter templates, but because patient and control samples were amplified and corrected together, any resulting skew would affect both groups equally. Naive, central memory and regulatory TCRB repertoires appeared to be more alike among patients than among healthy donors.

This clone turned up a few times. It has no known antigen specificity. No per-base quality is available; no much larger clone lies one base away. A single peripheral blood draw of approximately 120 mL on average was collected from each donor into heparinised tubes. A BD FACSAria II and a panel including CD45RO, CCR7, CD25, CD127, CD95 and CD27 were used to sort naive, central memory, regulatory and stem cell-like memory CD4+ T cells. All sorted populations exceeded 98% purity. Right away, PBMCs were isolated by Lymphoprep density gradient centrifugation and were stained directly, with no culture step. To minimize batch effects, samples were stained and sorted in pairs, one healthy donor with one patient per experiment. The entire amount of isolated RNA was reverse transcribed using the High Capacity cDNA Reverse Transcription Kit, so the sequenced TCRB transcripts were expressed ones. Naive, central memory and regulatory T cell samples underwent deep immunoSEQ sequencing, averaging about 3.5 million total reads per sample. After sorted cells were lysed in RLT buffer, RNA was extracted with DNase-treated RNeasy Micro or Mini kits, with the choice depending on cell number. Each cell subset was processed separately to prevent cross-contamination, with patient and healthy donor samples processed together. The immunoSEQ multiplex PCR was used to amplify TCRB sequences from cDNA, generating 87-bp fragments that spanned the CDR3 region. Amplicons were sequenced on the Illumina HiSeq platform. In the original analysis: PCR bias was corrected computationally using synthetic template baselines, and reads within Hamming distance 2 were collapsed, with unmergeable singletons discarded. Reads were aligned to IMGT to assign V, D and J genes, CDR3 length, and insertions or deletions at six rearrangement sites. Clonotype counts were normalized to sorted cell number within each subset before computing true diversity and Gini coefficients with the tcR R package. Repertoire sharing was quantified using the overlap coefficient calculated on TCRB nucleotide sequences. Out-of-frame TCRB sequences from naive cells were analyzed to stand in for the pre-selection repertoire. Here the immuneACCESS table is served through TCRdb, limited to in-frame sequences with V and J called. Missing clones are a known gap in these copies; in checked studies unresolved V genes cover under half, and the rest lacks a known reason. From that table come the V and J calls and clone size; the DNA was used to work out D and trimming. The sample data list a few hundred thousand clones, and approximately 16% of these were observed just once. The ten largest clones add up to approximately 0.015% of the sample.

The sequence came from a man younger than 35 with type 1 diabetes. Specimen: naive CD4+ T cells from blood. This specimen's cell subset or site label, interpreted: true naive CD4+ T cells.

The encoded CDR3 is CASKRDRQTPAFF. The sequenced DNA: TGTGCCAGCAAACGGGACAGGCAAACCCCAGCTTTCTTT. The rearrangement combines TRBV28 with TRBJ1-1, with 8 junctional bases fitting TRBD1. The CDR3 has 13 amino acids, counting the end cysteine and phenylalanine. Only CDR3 DNA is held: 39 bases, read in frame from base 1. CDR1 MDHEN and CDR2 SYDVKM were looked up in the germline V gene. Unmatched junction bases come to 11, with V trimmed by 7 bases and J by 10 bases.